The T cell receptor (beta chain) described here comes from a study of T cell repertoires in cytomegalovirus infection. Across the whole study: Recently identified HLA-C-restricted CMV epitopes were among the peptides used. Carrying CMV and the relevant HLA type showed in public TCR beta signatures. The study's findings and limits: The response measured ex vivo was dominated by TCR beta clonotypes (HLA-C-restricted and CMV-specific). The study identified carriers of CMV plus the relevant HLA from cumulative public TCR beta family frequency.

With regard to this clonotype: The antigen remains undetermined.

CDR1 and CDR2 (germline): SGDLS, YYNGEE. V was pared by 3 bases and J by 2 bases, with 22 bases between. The CDR3 length is 18 residues. TCRdb passed the reads through MiXCR, listing each CDR3 protein once. Among about 890,000 distinct CDR3 sequences listed, roughly a third were seen once. This specimen consisted of cultured CD8+ T cells from PBMCs, obtained from culture after CMV antigen stimulation. This receptor was obtained from a human donor in good health (CMV status not recorded). Some clones in this sample may be carry-over from other donors' samples. This chain connects TRBV9 to TRBJ2-3; a weak D match, TRBD1 (6 bases). CDR3 protein: CASSAPNREALFTDTQYF. For the CDR3, the DNA is TGTGCCAGCAGCGCCCCTAACAGGGAAGCGCTTTTCACAGATACGCAGTATTTT.